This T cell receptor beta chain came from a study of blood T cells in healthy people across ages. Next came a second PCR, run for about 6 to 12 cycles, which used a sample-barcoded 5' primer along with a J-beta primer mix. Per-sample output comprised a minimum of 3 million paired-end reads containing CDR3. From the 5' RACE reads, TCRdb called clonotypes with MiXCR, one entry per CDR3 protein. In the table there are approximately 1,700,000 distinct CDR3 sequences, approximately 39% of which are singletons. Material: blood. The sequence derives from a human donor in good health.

The DNA of the CDR3 is TGTGCCAGCAGTGAATTTCCACTACATACGCAGTATTTT. This gives the protein CASSEFPLHTQYF. The V gene is TRBV6-4, the J gene TRBJ2-3; no clear D gene. The CDR3 runs 13 residues. Germline CDR1 is MRHNA and CDR2 is SNTAGT. V lost 3 bases and J 7 bases, leaving 11 bases between the germline ends.